What follows describes a single T cell receptor (beta chain). Its binding antigen is unknown. Base qualities are not recorded, but no much larger clone differs from it by a single base. This specimen includes other DNA sequences encoding the same CDR3. From cysteine to phenylalanine, the CDR3 is 13 amino acids long. Only the CDR3 DNA is retained, 39 bases long and in frame from the first base. The germline V gene provides CDR1 SNHLY and CDR2 FYNNEI. V and J are truncated by 4 bases and 2 bases respectively, leaving an intervening sequence of 8 bases. This sample is drawn from a study of shared clonotypes between healthy human individuals (TCRdb year 2020). Looking at the study overall: Two women and a few men aged 18 to 49 years were included in the cohort. To estimate repertoire size and how much clonotype sharing occurs between individuals, the study deeply sequenced the blood TCR repertoires of about five healthy adults. To increase sequencing depth and limit assay-specific biases, TCR repertoire library preparation and sequencing were carried out by different laboratories using diverse techniques. For each donor, CD4 naive and CD4 memory were each given three plates, CD8 naive was given two plates, and CD8 memory was given one plate. Between about 0.94 and 8.9 billion PBMCs per donor were obtained by leukapheresis.

The donors were healthy, HIV-negative adults who had no recently reported acute infections or vaccinations. Only Caucasian adults living in Nashville, Tennessee, USA were represented among the donors. CD4+ T cells were enriched by magnetic negative selection, after which naive cells were positively selected on CD45RA and the negative fraction was taken as the memory subset. After blood collection by leukapheresis, PBMCs were isolated using Ficoll-Histopaque density gradient centrifugation and then cryopreserved in the vapor phase of liquid nitrogen. Purity and quantity of every magnetically sorted T cell population were checked by analytical flow cytometry. From each sorted fraction, genomic DNA was isolated and quantified by UV absorbance on a Nanodrop 2000c. TCR CDR3 regions were amplified from genomic DNA by multiplex PCR using the deep immunoSEQ assay. Genomic DNA extracted from each cell subset was distributed evenly over all wells of several immunoSEQ 96-well plates, and each plate served as one replicate. For sorted subsets, approximately 200 ng of genomic DNA, equivalent to 30,000 or so T cell genomes, went into each replicate PCR. Purified libraries were quantified with a Qubit 3.0 fluorometer, sized on a Bioanalyzer 2100, and re-quantified with the KAPA Library Quantification kit. Every immunoSEQ 96-well plate was sequenced on a dedicated single-read 150-cycle Illumina NextSeq 550 flow cell. As for the authors' bioinformatics: Because the immunoSEQ output included only junctional sequences and no quality scores, the filtering could not be the same as the filtering used for full-length reads. Sequences were annotated with PyIR, a Python wrapper for IgBLAST v1.9, using IMGT germline references to assign V/J genes and CDR3. Any read was removed if the V/J assignment was weak (E-value above 1e-6), the CDR3 was missing, or the read contained stop codons, out-of-frame junctions, or ambiguous translated residues. A V3J clonotype was defined by an identical inferred V gene, J gene, and CDR3 amino acid sequence. The percentage overlap between two repertoires was calculated by dividing the number of shared unique clonotypes by the size of the smaller repertoire. RTK rarefaction, the Chao1 estimator, and Recon v2.1 estimates of unobserved clonotypes were used to assess repertoire richness. Generation probabilities were computed with OLGA for all TCRbeta clonotypes obtained by the gDNA method from a handful of donors. The table was pulled from immuneACCESS by TCRdb, which kept in-frame rearrangements only. Such tables lose some clones; where checked, under half of the loss comes from unresolved V genes, and the rest has no known cause. V and J calls and clone size are copied from that table; D and trimming were computed from the DNA. A total of around 1.6 million clones appear in this sample, 95% to 99% of them only once. The top ten hold roughly 0.4% of the sample.

General findings and caveats noted by the study authors: Sampling was restricted to blood, and TCR repertoires in tissue are likely to differ from TCR repertoires in blood. Naive subsets generally had larger estimated clonotype richness than memory subsets. The small number of donors limited the genetic and exposure-history diversity represented. Pairwise subsampling indicated that sequencing depth was expected to affect the degree of clonotype sharing among donors. Rarefaction of sorted-subset datasets indicated incomplete sequencing despite the large sequencing depth. Compared with non-shared clonotypes, clonotypes shared by all four sorted-subset donors had higher generation probabilities. About 5% of naive CD4, 3% to 3.5% of naive CD8, approximately 2.2% of memory CD4, and over 0.35% of memory CD8 clonotypes were shared across a few donors.

The source material was naive CD4+ T cells sorted from blood. Reading the label with the study, this specimen's cell subset or site is: CD45RA+ positively selected. The clonotype originates from a man aged 25-45 years in good health. Recombination connected TRBV2 to TRBJ2-5, with the D gene uncertain. The CDR3 sequence is CASSGSRQETQYF. The bases are TGTGCCAGCAGTGGCTCGCGGCAAGAGACCCAGTACTTC.